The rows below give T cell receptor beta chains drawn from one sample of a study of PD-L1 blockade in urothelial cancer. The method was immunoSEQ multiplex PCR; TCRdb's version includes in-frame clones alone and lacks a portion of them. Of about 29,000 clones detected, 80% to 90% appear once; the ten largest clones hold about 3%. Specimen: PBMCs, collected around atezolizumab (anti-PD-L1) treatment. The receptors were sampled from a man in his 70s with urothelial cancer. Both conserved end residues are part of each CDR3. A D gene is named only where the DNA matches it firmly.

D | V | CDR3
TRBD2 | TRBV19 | CASRASGRARSDTQYF
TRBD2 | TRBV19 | CASSGGSRPSEQFF
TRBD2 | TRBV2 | CASSPGLAGGFNTGELFF
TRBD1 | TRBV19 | CASSRQGREKLFF
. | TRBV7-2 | CASTTSEVSSYEQYF
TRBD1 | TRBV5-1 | CASSLGTGVPNNEQFF
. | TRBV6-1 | CASSGTLNTGELFF
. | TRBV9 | CASSETPGHEYEQYF
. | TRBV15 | CATSARSGAYNEQFF
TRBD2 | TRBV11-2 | CASSSLAGASYEQYF
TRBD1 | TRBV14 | CASSLWTGISRANVLTF
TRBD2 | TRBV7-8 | CASSLRFTSGSQVF
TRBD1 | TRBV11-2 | CASSHSTGDYGYTF
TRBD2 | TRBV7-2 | CASSLNSGGAKDTQYF
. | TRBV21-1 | CASSKMTLQGQNIFYEQYF
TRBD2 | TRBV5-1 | CASSREGGGAPGETQYF
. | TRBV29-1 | CSVWGGILTEAFF
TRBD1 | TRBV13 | CASSLGDRDLGTIYF
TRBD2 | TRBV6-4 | CASSDSSGDTGELFF
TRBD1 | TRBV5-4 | CATEETGQSEQYF
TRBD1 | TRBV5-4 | CASSVNRGGGYGYTF
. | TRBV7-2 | CASSLEDMQAYEQYF
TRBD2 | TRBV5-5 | CASSKTGGQETQYF
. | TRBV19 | CASSISKQGAYEQYF
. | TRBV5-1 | CASSDGPSTDTQYF
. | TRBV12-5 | CASGTDNEQFF
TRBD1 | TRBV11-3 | CASSSQGAQANTQYF
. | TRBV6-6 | CASSYREGPNGYTF
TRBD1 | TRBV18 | CASSGQGETDTQYF
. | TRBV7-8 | CASASPSGGDIQYF
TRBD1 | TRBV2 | CASKLLGQGGTEAFF
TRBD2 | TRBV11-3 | CASSLVSAGGPETQYF
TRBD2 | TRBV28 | CASSPRLAGGQETQYF
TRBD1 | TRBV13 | CASRSGGRYEQYF
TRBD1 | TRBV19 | CATRTGGNGELFF
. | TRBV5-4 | CASSPAGMNTEAFF
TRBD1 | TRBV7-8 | CASSLDRGRSGNTIYF
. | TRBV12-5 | CASGLVAGGATF
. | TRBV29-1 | CSANPALGGQETQYF
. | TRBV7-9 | CASSSTGGPTHSGANVLTF
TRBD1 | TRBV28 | CASSRRGGFQPQHF
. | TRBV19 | CASQGGTRSSSEQYF
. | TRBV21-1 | CASHRGAGGGADTQYF
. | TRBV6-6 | CASSSVEVQGSGGYTF
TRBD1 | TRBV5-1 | CASSDGQGGQPQHF
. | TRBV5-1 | CASSLIGEGTEAFF
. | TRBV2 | CASSEGPEDYGYTF
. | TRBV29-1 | CSALYTAAGELFF
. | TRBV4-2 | CASSQGGQGPLGYGYTF
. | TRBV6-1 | CASSGSLYGYTF
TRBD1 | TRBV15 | CATSIGTGDQETQYF
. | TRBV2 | CASSTTGGNEQFF
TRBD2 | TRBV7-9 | CASGGTSVDEQFF
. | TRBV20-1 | CSASDTEQFF
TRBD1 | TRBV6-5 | CASSPTGTANQPQHF
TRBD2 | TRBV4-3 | CASSQGVSGGRYEQYF
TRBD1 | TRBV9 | CASSVDQGATNEKLFF
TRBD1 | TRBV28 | CASRVGGPNQPQHF
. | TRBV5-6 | CASSRTLGNTIYF